Below are 5 T cell receptor beta chains sequenced from a single sample in a study of low-dose radiotherapy and immunotherapy resistance in tumors. Alpha and beta chains were covered, as first-strand cDNA relied on TRAV- and TRBV-specific primers. The authors amplified TCRs for 20 to 25 PCR cycles with a constant-region primer and a V-primer adapter. Using its own MiXCR run on the reads, TCRdb lists one record per CDR3 protein. This sample carries approximately 100,000 distinct CDR3 sequences, 20% to 25% of them seen once, and the ten largest clones take roughly 4.3%. Noted time point: after trial treatment. The treatment is: LDRT plus nivolumab, ipilimumab, low-dose cyclophosphamide and aspirin (RACIN trial). The material was PBMCs, obtained after low-dose radiotherapy plus immunotherapy. The receptors were sampled from a male donor with prostate cancer.

This clonotype was seen repeatedly, ten times or more. The chain joins TRBV12-3 or TRBV12-4 to TRBJ1-1; 11 nucleotides align to TRBD1. The CDR3 covers 14 residues. V shed 6 bases, J shed 6 bases, and the junction held 6 bases outside the gene matches. The CDR3 DNA sequence: TGTGCCAGCAGCCCGGGACAGGGGGAAGCTGAAGCTTTCTTT. Its translation is CASSPGQGEAEAFF.

This clonotype was seen repeatedly, ten times or more. The chain carries TRBV2 and TRBJ2-2; 9 bases align to TRBD2. J lost 4 bases, V lost 4 bases, and 7 bases had no gene match. This CDR3 is 16 amino acids long. Germline V gives CDR1 SNHLY, CDR2 FYNNEI. The CDR3 nucleotides are TGTGCCAGCAGTGGCGGTCTAGCGGGACTCACCGGGGAGCTGTTTTTT. This codes for CASSGGLAGLTGELFF.

In its sample, this clonotype was seen a few times. The CDR3 spells CASSPRDGDTQYF. CDR3 DNA sequence: TGTGCCAGTAGTCCCAGGGACGGGGATACGCAGTATTTT. The rearrangement uses TRBV19 and TRBJ2-3, with D perhaps given as TRBD1 or TRBD2 (5 bases each). V was pared by 5 bases and J by 6 bases, with 12 bases between. This CDR3 region has 13 residues. Germline V gene lookup returns CDR1 LNHDA and CDR2 SQIVND (reference sequence).

This clonotype has ten or more counts. The DNA for the CDR3 is TGTGCCAGCAGCTTAGAAGGAGCGGGGGGGATGAACAATGAGCAGTTCTTC. As protein: CASSLEGAGGMNNEQFF. The V gene is TRBV11-2, the J gene TRBJ2-1, with 10 bases lining up with TRBD2. The germline gives CDR1 SGHAT, CDR2 FQNNGV. J lost 5 bases, V lost 0 bases, and 7 bases had no gene match. CDR3 size: 17 residues.

About this clonotype: A far larger clone is one base from this, pointing to a likely read error. The chain couples TRBV18 to TRBJ2-1; TRBD2 is a possible D gene (6 bases). The CDR3 runs 14 residues. CDR1 is KGHSH, CDR2 LQKENI, per germline. With 0 bases removed from V and 10 bases from J, the gap between germline ends came to 13 bases. CDR3 coding DNA: TGTGCCAGCTCACCACCCCGGGGGAAGAACGAGCAGTTCTTC. The encoded protein is CASSPPRGKNEQFF.